The source of this TCR beta chain is a study of blood T cell repertoires in COVID-19. Study context: The United States, Italy and Spain provided the acute and convalescent COVID-19 samples.

V was shortened by 5 bases and J by 15 bases, with 21 bases between the two germline ends. The germline V gene encodes CDR1 SGHTA and CDR2 FQGNSA. This CDR3 region has 13 residues. Source study methods: How many nucleated cells were present was estimated from reference gene primer amplification. Sequencing used immunoSEQ multiplex PCR; TCRdb keeps in-frame clones, though not all of them. The V and J calls and clone size were taken over from that table, and D and trimming were inferred from the DNA. The data contain about 69,000 clones, about 80% of them singletons. Seattle participants joined during active infection and were tracked over time.

The clonotype originates from a man in his fifties or sixties with COVID-19, enrolled during active disease. V is TRBV7-2 and J is TRBJ2-3, with D possibly TRBD2 on 5 matching bases. Source material: peripheral blood. The chain's CDR3 is CASSRTGSQFTYF. Written as DNA, the CDR3 is TGTGCCAGCAGCCGGACGGGGTCCCAGTTCACATATTTT.